This T cell receptor beta chain was documented in a study of blood T cell repertoires in COVID-19. Study in general: Material from acute and convalescent COVID-19 was sourced from the United States, Italy and Spain.

TCRdb keeps only in-frame clones here, not all; method: immunoSEQ multiplex PCR. This sample has 30,000 to 40,000 clones, with approximately 90% found just once. V was shortened by 2 bases and J by 3 bases, with 7 bases between the two germline ends. This CDR3 is 14 amino acids long. Germline CDR1 reads MNHEY; CDR2 reads SVGAGI. The TCR comes from a man aged 50-60 years with active or convalescent COVID-19. V is TRBV6-5 and J is TRBJ1-4; no clear D gene. Sequencing input: peripheral blood. CDR3: CASSYAEPNEKLFF. The CDR3 bases are TGTGCCAGCAGTTACGCGGAACCTAATGAAAAACTGTTTTTT.